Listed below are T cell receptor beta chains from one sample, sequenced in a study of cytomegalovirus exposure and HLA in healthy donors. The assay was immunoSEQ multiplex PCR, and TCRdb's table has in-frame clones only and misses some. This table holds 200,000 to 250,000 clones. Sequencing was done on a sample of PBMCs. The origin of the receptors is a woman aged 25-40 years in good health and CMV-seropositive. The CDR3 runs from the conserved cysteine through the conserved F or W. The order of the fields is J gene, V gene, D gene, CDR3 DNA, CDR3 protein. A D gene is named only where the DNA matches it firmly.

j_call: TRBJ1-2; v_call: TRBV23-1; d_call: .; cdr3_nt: TGCGCCAGCAGTCCGGCAGGGCGGCACGCTAACTATGGCTACACCTTC; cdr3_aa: CASSPAGRHANYGYTF
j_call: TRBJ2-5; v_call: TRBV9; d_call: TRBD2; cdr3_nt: TGTGCCAGCAGCGTAATTAGCGGGGGAGAGACCCAGTACTTC; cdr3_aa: CASSVISGGETQYF
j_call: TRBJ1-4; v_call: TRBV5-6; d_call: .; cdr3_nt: TGTGCCAGCAGCTTGTTGGGGGGAACAGCGACTAATGAAAAACTGTTTTTT; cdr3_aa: CASSLLGGTATNEKLFF
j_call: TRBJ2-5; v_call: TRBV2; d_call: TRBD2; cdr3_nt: TGTGCCAGCAGCATGACTAGCGGGAAAGGAGAGACCCAGTACTTC; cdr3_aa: CASSMTSGKGETQYF
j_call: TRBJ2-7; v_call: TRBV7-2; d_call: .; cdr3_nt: TGTGCCAGCAGCCGGGGTGTAACGGCTTACGAGCAGTACTTC; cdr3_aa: CASSRGVTAYEQYF
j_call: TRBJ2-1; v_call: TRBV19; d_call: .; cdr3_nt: TGTGCCAGTAGTAGGCTGTACAGCTCCTACAATGAGCAGTTCTTC; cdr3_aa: CASSRLYSSYNEQFF
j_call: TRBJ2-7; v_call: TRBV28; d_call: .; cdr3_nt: TGTGCCAGCAAGAATTCAGCGGGCCTCTCCTACGAGCAGTACTTC; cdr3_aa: CASKNSAGLSYEQYF
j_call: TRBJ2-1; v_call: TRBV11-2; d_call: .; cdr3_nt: TGTGCCAGCAGCTTAGACCCGAGACTAAGGGATGAGCAGTTCTTC; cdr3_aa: CASSLDPRLRDEQFF
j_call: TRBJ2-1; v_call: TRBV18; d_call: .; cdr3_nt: TGTGCCAGCTCACCAGGCGACAGTTCCTACAATGAGCAGTTCTTC; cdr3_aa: CASSPGDSSYNEQFF
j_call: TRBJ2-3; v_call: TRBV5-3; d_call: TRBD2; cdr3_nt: TGTGCCAGAAGCTTGGTAGTAGCGGGGGGGGTCCATGGTACGCAGTATTTT; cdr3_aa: CARSLVVAGGVHGTQYF
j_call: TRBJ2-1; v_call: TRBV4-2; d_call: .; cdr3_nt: TGTGCCAGCAGCCCTTCGACTCCCGAGCAGTTCTTC; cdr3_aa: CASSPSTPEQFF
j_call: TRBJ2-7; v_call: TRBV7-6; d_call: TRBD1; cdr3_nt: TGTGCCAGCAGCTCTTCCGGGACAGGCTACGAGCAGTACTTC; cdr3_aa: CASSSSGTGYEQYF
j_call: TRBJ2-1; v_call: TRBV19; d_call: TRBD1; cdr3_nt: TGTGCCAGTAGTCCCGGGACAGGGGGCATGTATGAGCAGTTCTTC; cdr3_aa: CASSPGTGGMYEQFF
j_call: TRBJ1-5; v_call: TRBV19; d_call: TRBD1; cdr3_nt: TGTGCCAGTAGTGCCTACAGGGGGCAGGAGCAGCCCCAGCATTTT; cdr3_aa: CASSAYRGQEQPQHF